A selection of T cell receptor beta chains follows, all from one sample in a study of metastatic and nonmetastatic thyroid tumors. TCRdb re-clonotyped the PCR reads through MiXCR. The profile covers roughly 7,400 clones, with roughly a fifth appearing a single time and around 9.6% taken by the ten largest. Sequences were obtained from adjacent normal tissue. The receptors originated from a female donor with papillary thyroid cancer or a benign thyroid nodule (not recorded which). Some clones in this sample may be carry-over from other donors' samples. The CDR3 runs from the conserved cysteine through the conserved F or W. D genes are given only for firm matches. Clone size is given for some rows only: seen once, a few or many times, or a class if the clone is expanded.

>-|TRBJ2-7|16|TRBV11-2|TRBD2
TGTGCCAGCAGCTTAGATGTAGCGGGAGTGGGTTACGAGCAGTACTTC
CASSLDVAGVGYEQYF
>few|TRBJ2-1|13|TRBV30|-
TGTGCCTGGAGTGTTTATACCGCAATGCAGCAGTTCTTC
CAWSVYTAMQQFF
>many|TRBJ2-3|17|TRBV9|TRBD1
TGTGCCAGCAGCCCCCAGGCCCGGGACAGGGAACCAGATACGCAGTATTTT
CASSPQARDREPDTQYF
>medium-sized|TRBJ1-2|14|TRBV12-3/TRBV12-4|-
TGTGCCAGCAGGTCTCCGGGACAATCTAATGGCTACACCTTC
CASRSPGQSNGYTF
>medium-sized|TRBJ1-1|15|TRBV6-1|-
TGTGCCAGCAGTTATTCTTTCAGGCTGAACACTGAAGCTTTCTTT
CASSYSFRLNTEAFF
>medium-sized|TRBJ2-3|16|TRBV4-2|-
TGTGCCAGCAGCCACGCAGCCGGGACCGACACAGATACGCAGTATTTT
CASSHAAGTDTDTQYF
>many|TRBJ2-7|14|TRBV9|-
TGTGCCAGCAGCGTAGCGGCTAGCTCCTACGAGCAGTACTTC
CASSVAASSYEQYF
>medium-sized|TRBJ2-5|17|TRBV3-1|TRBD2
TGTGCCAGCAGCCAATATTCACTAGCGGGGGGTCAAGAGACCCAGTACTTC
CASSQYSLAGGQETQYF
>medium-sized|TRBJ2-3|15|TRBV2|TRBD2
TGTGCCAGTAAGAGGGTAGCGGGGGGGCCAGATACGCAGTATTTT
CASKRVAGGPDTQYF
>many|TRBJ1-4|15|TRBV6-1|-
TGTGCCAGCACCCCACAGGGAGCAACTAATGAAAAACTGTTTTTT
CASTPQGATNEKLFF
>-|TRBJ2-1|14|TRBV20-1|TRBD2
TGCAGTGCTAGAGGACTAGCGGGGCATGGAGAGCAGTTCTTC
CSARGLAGHGEQFF
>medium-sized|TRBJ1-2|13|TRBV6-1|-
TGTGCCAGCAGCCCAGGCCCTAACTATGGCTACACCTTC
CASSPGPNYGYTF
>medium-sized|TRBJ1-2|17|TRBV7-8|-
TGTGCCAGCAGCTTAGACGGACAGTCCACCGGTCGATATGGCTACACCTTC
CASSLDGQSTGRYGYTF
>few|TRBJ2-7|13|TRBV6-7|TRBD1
TGTGCCAGCATGGACAGGGACCTATACGAGCAGTACTTC
CASMDRDLYEQYF
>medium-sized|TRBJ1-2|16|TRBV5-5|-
TGTGCCAGCAGCTTGGGGTCGATTACAGGTAACTATGGCTACACCTTC
CASSLGSITGNYGYTF
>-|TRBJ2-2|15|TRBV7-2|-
TGTGCCAGCAGCTTGGTGGGAGCGGTCACCGGGGAGCTGTTTTTT
CASSLVGAVTGELFF
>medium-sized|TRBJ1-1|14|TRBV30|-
TGTGCCTGGAGTGTACAGGGCGGAAGGACTGAAGCTTTCTTT
CAWSVQGGRTEAFF
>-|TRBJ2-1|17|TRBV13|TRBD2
TGTGCCAGCAGCTCGGGACTAGCGGGTGGGTCCTACAATGAGCAGTTCTTC
CASSSGLAGGSYNEQFF
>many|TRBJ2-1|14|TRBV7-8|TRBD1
TGTGCCAGCAGCGCTTACAGGGGTAACAATGAGCAGTTCTTC
CASSAYRGNNEQFF
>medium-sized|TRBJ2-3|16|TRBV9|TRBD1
TGTGCCAGCAGCGTAGCTCAGGGACAGGGGACAGATACGCAGTATTTT
CASSVAQGQGTDTQYF
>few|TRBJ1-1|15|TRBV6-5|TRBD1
TGTGCCAGCAGTTACTCGCGGACAGGGAGTACTGAAGCTTTCTTT
CASSYSRTGSTEAFF
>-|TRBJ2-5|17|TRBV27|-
TGTGCCAGCAGTTTACTTCCAGTGACGATGTACCAAGAGACCCAGTACTTC
CASSLLPVTMYQETQYF
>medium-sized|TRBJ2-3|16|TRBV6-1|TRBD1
TGTGCCAGCAGTCATCCGAGGACAGGGGGTACAGATACGCAGTATTTT
CASSHPRTGGTDTQYF
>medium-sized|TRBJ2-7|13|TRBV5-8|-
TGTGCCAGCCCGGGACTGTCGACCTACGAGCAGTACTTC
CASPGLSTYEQYF
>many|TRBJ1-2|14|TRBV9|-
TGTGCCAGCAGCTCCGACAGTGGTTGGGATGGCTATACCTTC
CASSSDSGWDGYTF
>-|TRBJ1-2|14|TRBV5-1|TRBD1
TGCGCCAGCAGCCCCGGGACAGTGGTCTATGGCTACACCTTC
CASSPGTVVYGYTF
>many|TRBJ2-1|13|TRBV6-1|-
TGTGCCAGCCCCCCTGAGGGGTCCGATGAGCAGTTCTTC
CASPPEGSDEQFF
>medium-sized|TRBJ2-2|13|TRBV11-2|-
TGTGCCAGCAGCTTTGGGGGATCCGGGGAGCTGTTTTTT
CASSFGGSGELFF
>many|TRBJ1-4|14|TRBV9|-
TGTGCCAGCAGCGTGACAGCAACTAATGAAAAACTGTTTTTT
CASSVTATNEKLFF
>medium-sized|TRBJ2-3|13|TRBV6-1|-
TGTGCCAGCAAAGGGGGTTACACAGATACGCAGTATTTT
CASKGGYTDTQYF
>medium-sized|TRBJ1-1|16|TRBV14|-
TGTGCCAGCAGCCAAGATGGAGACAGGCTGAACACTGAAGCTTTCTTT
CASSQDGDRLNTEAFF